The 4 T cell receptor beta chains below all came from one sample that was sequenced in a study of CD8 T cells in Susac syndrome. A quantity of roughly 0.5 to 1 ug RNA underwent reverse transcription using random hexamers. Via MiXCR, TCRdb re-called the immunoSEQ multiplex PCR reads, giving one row per CDR3 protein. The sample shows around 81,000 distinct CDR3 sequences, approximately 95% of them seen only once. Source material: CD8+ T cells from PBMCs. The receptors derive from a human donor with Susac syndrome.

The V call is TRBV7-8, the J call TRBJ2-1, with D maybe TRBD2 (6 bases). The V gene's germline CDR1 is SGHVS and CDR2 FQNEAQ. The CDR3 spans 15 residues. V was cut by 3 bases and J by 2 bases, with 11 bases left in between. The CDR3 spells CASSFGGPPYNEQFF. CDR3 nucleotide sequence: TGTGCCAGCAGCTTTGGAGGGCCTCCCTACAATGAGCAGTTCTTC.

The chain uses TRBV12-3 or TRBV12-4 and TRBJ2-4; D might be TRBD1 or TRBD2, each matching 5 bases. The CDR3 length is 14 residues. V was shortened by 4 bases and J by 11 bases, with 18 bases between the two germline ends. The DNA for the CDR3 is TGTGCCAGCAGTTCAGAGTGGGACCCCAACGTTCAGTACTTC. This codes for CASSSEWDPNVQYF.

The CDR3 sequence: CASSLGTGPAYEQYF. The CDR3 nucleotides are TGCGCCAGCAGCTTGGGTACAGGGCCAGCCTACGAGCAGTACTTC. This chain links TRBV5-1 with TRBJ2-7; TRBD1 is a possible D gene (6 bases). The CDR3 spans 15 residues. The V gene's germline CDR1 is SGHRS and CDR2 YFSETQ. Between the trimmed V and J ends, which lost 0 bases and 2 bases, there was a span of 12 bases. Full variable domain (rest looked up from reference TRBV5-1 and TRBJ2-7): KAGVTQTPRYLIKTRGQQVTLSCSPISGHRSVSWYQQTPGQGLQFLFEYFSETQRNKGNFPGRFSGRQFSNSRSEMNVSTLELGDSALYLCASSLGTGPAYEQYFGPGTRLTVT.

Here the CDR3 reads CATSRGLELTGELFF. The CDR3 region has the DNA TGTGCCACCAGCAGAGGACTAGAGTTGACCGGGGAGCTGTTTTTT. This rearrangement joins TRBV15 to TRBJ2-2; D is perhaps TRBD2 (6 bases). Germline V lookup: CDR1 LNHNV, CDR2 YYDKDF (reference sequence). The CDR3 runs to 15 residues. V lost 1 base and J lost 5, with 11 bases in between.